The 24 T cell receptor beta chains below come from one sample, sequenced in a study of Graves' ophthalmopathy and Graves' hyperthyroidism. Investigators amplified TCR beta CDR3 regions from RNA transcripts. The workflow started with a first-round RT-PCR run with HTBI primers and then moved on to a second-round multiplex PCR. TCRdb itself ran the multiplex PCR reads through MiXCR, one entry per CDR3 protein. The sample records approximately 210,000 distinct CDR3 sequences, 25% to 30% being singletons. Material for sequencing was peripheral blood. The receptors were gathered from a man between 45 and 60 years old with Graves' ophthalmopathy.

The chain uses TRBV6-5 and TRBJ2-5; TRBD2 is a possible D gene (5 bases). V gave up 4 bases and J gave up 2 bases, with 20 bases separating them. CDR3 size: 17 residues. Germline V gives CDR1 MNHEY, CDR2 SVGAGI. The CDR3, as DNA: TGTGCCAGCAGTTCCACCCTATTTGGAGCGGAGCAAGAGACCCAGTACTTC. Translated, it gives CASSSTLFGAEQETQYF.

This clonotype has at least ten counts. This chain connects TRBV5-6 to TRBJ2-3; 12 bases agree with TRBD2. This CDR3 has 17 amino acids. CDR1 is SGHDT, CDR2 YYEEEE, per germline. Trimming at V came to 0 bases and at J to 6 bases, leaving 8 bases not matched to a gene. CDR3 nucleotide sequence: TGTGCCAGCAGCTTGGGAGGACTAGCGGGGCCGAGGGATACGCAGTATTTT. Translation gives CASSLGGLAGPRDTQYF.

This clonotype was counted many times. The chain carries TRBV5-1 and TRBJ2-7, with TRBD1 matching 7 bases. The CDR3 extends over 15 amino acids. In germline, CDR1 is SGHRS, CDR2 YFSETQ. J lost 0 bases, V lost 3 bases, and 6 bases had no gene match. The chain's CDR3 is CASSYGTALSYEQYF. The CDR3 DNA follows: TGCGCCAGCAGCTACGGGACAGCACTCTCCTACGAGCAGTACTTC.

This clonotype was counted ten times or more. The chain carries TRBV4-3 and TRBJ2-7, with D uncertain. V lost 3 bases to trimming and J lost 4 bases, with 7 bases between them. This CDR3 has 12 residues. Per germline, CDR1 LGHNA and CDR2 YSLEER. The CDR3 region is CASSHIRYEQYF. DNA for the CDR3: TGCGCCAGCAGCCATATAAGGTACGAGCAGTACTTC.

V gene TRBV7-2 combines with J gene TRBJ2-7; tentatively, D is TRBD1 (6 bases). V lost 5 bases and J lost 2, with 13 bases in between. CDR1 and CDR2 from the germline V gene are SGHTA and FQGNSA. There are 14 residues in the CDR3. As DNA, the CDR3 is TGTGCCAGCAGCCAAGATACAGGGACCTACGAGCAGTACTTC. Translation gives CASSQDTGTYEQYF.

V and J are TRBV12-3 or TRBV12-4 and TRBJ2-7, with D perhaps matching TRBD1 (6 bases). The CDR3 has 12 residues. Trimming took off 6 bases at V and 4 bases at J, with 10 bases between the two ends. The CDR3, as DNA: TGTGCCAGCAGGGGGGCTCTTTACGAGCAGTACTTC. This sequence encodes CASRGALYEQYF.

The chain carries TRBV28 and TRBJ1-1; no reliable D call. V lost 5 bases, J lost 8 bases, and 9 bases lay in between. This CDR3 has 11 residues. In germline, CDR1 is MDHEN, CDR2 SYDVKM. CDR3: CASSHRQEAFF. DNA of the CDR3: TGTGCCAGCAGTCACCGTCAAGAAGCTTTCTTT.

The J gene is TRBJ2-5, the V gene TRBV2; D not certain. Trimming stripped 6 bases from V and 2 bases from J, with 7 bases between. Germline lookup yields CDR1 SNHLY and CDR2 FYNNEI. This CDR3 contains 12 residues. The chain's CDR3 is CASRVSQETQYF. The CDR3 DNA is TGTGCCAGCAGGGTATCACAAGAGACCCAGTACTTC.

In this sample, this clonotype turned up many times. This chain connects TRBV12-3 or TRBV12-4 to TRBJ2-7, with 8 bases aligning to TRBD1. J was trimmed by 5 bases and V by 3 bases; bases with no gene match: 9. This CDR3 spans 15 amino acids. The CDR3 sequence: CASSFSRTGSNEQYF. The CDR3 region has the DNA TGTGCCAGCAGTTTCTCTCGGACAGGGAGCAACGAGCAGTACTTC.

The chain is built from TRBV5-4 and TRBJ1-2, with 7 bases identical to TRBD1. The CDR3 has 15 residues. Germline V gene sequence: CDR1 SGHNT, CDR2 YYREEE (reference sequence). The J segment lost 6 bases and the V segment lost 5 bases, leaving 13 bases of the junction unmatched. The CDR3 coding sequence is TGTGCCAGCAGTTTCAGACAGGGAGGTAGTAATGGCTACACCTTC. Encoded protein: CASSFRQGGSNGYTF.

The V gene is TRBV6-2 or TRBV6-3, the J gene TRBJ1-6; D not certain. The V gene's germline CDR1 is MNHEY and CDR2 SVGEGT. The CDR3 sequence is 14 residues long. V dropped 2 bases and J dropped 7 bases, with 9 bases sitting between them. The CDR3 nucleotides are TGTGCCAGCAGTTACGAGGTGCCAAATTCACCCCTCCACTTT. It yields the protein CASSYEVPNSPLHF.

This clonotype was found many times. For the CDR3, the DNA is TGTGCCAGCGCCCAGGGGGCTAGCAATCAGCCCCAGCATTTT. Protein sequence: CASAQGASNQPQHF. This rearrangement joins TRBV6-1 to TRBJ1-5; 8 nucleotides agree with TRBD1. The germline V gene encodes CDR1 MNHNS and CDR2 SASEGT. J was trimmed by 0 bases and V by 8 bases; bases with no gene match: 3. The CDR3 has 14 residues.

This clonotype came up once. J is TRBJ1-2 and V is TRBV6-2 or TRBV6-3, with D unclear. From germline, CDR1 is MNHEY and CDR2 SVGEGT. This CDR3 spans 11 amino acids. V dropped 8 bases and J dropped 2 bases, with 6 bases sitting between them. The CDR3 here is CASGGNYGYTF. As DNA, the CDR3 is TGTGCCAGCGGAGGGAACTATGGCTACACCTTC.

This clonotype was counted ten times or more. The V call is TRBV7-8, the J call TRBJ2-7; TRBD2 aligns across 9 bases. The CDR3 runs to 15 residues. Per the germline V gene, CDR1 is SGHVS and CDR2 is FQNEAQ. The junction had 7 bases not matched to a gene; V was cut back by 1 base and J by 6 bases. The CDR3: CASSLEAGGPGEQYF. The CDR3 DNA sequence: TGTGCCAGCAGCTTAGAGGCGGGAGGGCCGGGCGAGCAGTACTTC.

V and J are TRBV6-5 and TRBJ1-1; TRBD1 is a possible D gene (5 bases). The V end was cut by 4 bases, the J end by 3 bases, with 12 bases between. The CDR3 is 14 residues long. The germline gives CDR1 MNHEY, CDR2 SVGAGI. CDR3 nucleotides: TGTGCCAGCAGTTTTCAGAGAGGGGACACTGAAGCTTTCTTT. Translated: CASSFQRGDTEAFF.

This clonotype has ten or more counts. The V call is TRBV20-1, the J call TRBJ2-4, with D unresolved. The length of the CDR3 is 13 residues. Germline CDR1 DFQATT, CDR2 SNEGSKA (reference sequence). Trimming pared 1 base from V and 5 bases from J, leaving 9 bases between. CDR3 in amino acids: CSARVHKENIQYF. CDR3 nucleotides: TGCAGTGCTAGAGTACATAAAGAAAACATTCAGTACTTC.

This clonotype has ten or more counts. The V and J genes are TRBV12-3 or TRBV12-4 and TRBJ1-3; no definite D call. CDR3 length: 14 amino acids. Trimming cost V 2 bases and J 9 bases, with 14 bases left between them. CDR3: CASSLFESAGTIYF. CDR3 sequence (DNA): TGTGCCAGCAGTTTATTTGAGAGTGCGGGCACCATATATTTT.

This chain joins TRBV11-2 and TRBJ2-5, with 10 positions matching TRBD1. Germline V lookup: CDR1 SGHAT, CDR2 FQNNGV. CDR3 length equals 14 residues. The J segment lost 4 bases and the V segment lost 4 bases, leaving 3 bases of the junction unmatched. The CDR3 DNA sequence: TGTGCCAGCAGCTGGGGACAGGGGAGAGAGACCCAGTACTTC. Its protein is CASSWGQGRETQYF.

The chain links TRBV29-1 to TRBJ2-5, with D maybe TRBD2 (6 bases). Germline-derived CDR1 and CDR2 are SQVTM and ANQGSEA. The V end lost 3 bases, the J end lost 2 bases, and 13 bases lay between the germline ends. The CDR3 spans 14 residues. DNA for the CDR3: TGCAGCGTTGATGCGGAGGGGTTACAAGAGACCCAGTACTTC. Amino acid sequence: CSVDAEGLQETQYF.

This clonotype was detected ten times or more. The rearrangement joins TRBV18 to TRBJ1-3; D remains unclear. CDR1 is KGHSH and CDR2 is LQKENI in the germline V gene. The CDR3 runs 14 residues. CDR3 in amino acids: CASSPGTSGNTIYF. The CDR3 region has the DNA TGTGCTAGCAGCCCCGGAACCTCTGGAAACACCATATATTTT. Full variable domain (remainder filled in from reference TRBV18 and TRBJ1-3): NAGVMQNPRHLVRRRGQEARLRCSPMKGHSHVYWYRQLPEEGLKFMVYLQKENIIDESGMPKERFSAEFPKEGPSILRIQQVVRGDSAAYFCASSPGTSGNTIYFGEGSWLTVV.

This clonotype appeared many times. The rearrangement joins TRBV2 to TRBJ2-7; 10 bases match TRBD2. CDR1 is SNHLY, CDR2 FYNNEI, per germline. Trimming at V came to 6 bases and at J to 3 bases, leaving 8 bases not matched to a gene. This CDR3 region has 15 residues. In DNA form, the CDR3 reads TGTGCCAGCAGCGCGGGACTAGCGAGACTCTACGAGCAGTACTTC. Its translation: CASSAGLARLYEQYF.

This clonotype was picked up many times. The chain combines TRBV7-2 with TRBJ2-5, with D tentatively TRBD1 (5 bases). The CDR3 length is 13 residues. Germline V lookup: CDR1 SGHTA, CDR2 FQGNSA. Trimming took off 1 base at V and 5 bases at J, with 8 bases between the two ends. The CDR3 spells CASSLVQGETQYF. The CDR3 nucleotides are TGTGCCAGCAGCTTAGTCCAGGGTGAGACCCAGTACTTC.

The chain has TRBV2 and TRBJ2-5, with 7 bases lining up with TRBD2. J was trimmed by 5 bases and V by 5 bases; bases with no gene match: 5. The CDR3 is made up of 13 amino acids. CDR1 is SNHLY, CDR2 FYNNEI, per germline. This CDR3 is CASSPLGGETQYF. The DNA for the CDR3 is TGTGCCAGCAGTCCCCTGGGGGGGGAGACCCAGTACTTC.

This clonotype occurred many times. This sequence joins TRBV2 and TRBJ1-5, with a tentative D call TRBD1 (5 bases). The CDR3 is 14 amino acids. In germline, CDR1 is SNHLY, CDR2 FYNNEI. Trimming left V 6 bases short and J 5 bases short, with 14 bases between. Here the CDR3 DNA reads TGTGCCAGCAGCGGTGCTGGGGGATATCAGCCCCAGCATTTT. The encoded protein is CASSGAGGYQPQHF.